A selection of T cell receptor beta chains follows, all from one sample in a study of blood T cell repertoires in COVID-19. TCRdb's table, derived via immunoSEQ multiplex PCR, lists solely in-frame clones and lacks some. The table has about 180,000 clones, about 75% seen once; the top ten hold approximately 27%. Material for sequencing was peripheral blood. The receptors come from a woman in her 70s with acute or convalescent COVID-19. Each CDR3 is given with its conserved first and last residue. D genes are given only for firm matches. Where a row states a size, it is once, few, many or the class of an expanded clone; other rows omit it.

j_gene | d_gene | v_gene | abundance | CDR3aa | CDR3nt
TRBJ1-2 | TRBD1 | TRBV3-1/TRBV3-2 | . | CASSRRTGNYGYTF | TGTGCCAGCAGCCGAAGGACAGGGAACTATGGCTACACCTTC
TRBJ2-2 | TRBD2 | TRBV5-1 | few | CASNPASGNTGELFF | TGCGCCAGCAACCCCGCTAGCGGGAACACCGGGGAGCTGTTTTTT
TRBJ2-7 | . | TRBV19 | few | CASRLATRYEQYF | TGTGCCAGTAGGCTAGCCACACGCTACGAGCAGTACTTC
TRBJ2-1 | TRBD2 | TRBV7-3 | . | CASSLREGPYNEQFF | TGTGCCAGCAGCTTAAGGGAGGGCCCTTACAATGAGCAGTTCTTC
TRBJ2-1 | TRBD1 | TRBV15 | . | CATSRRFGQGVNEQFF | TGTGCCACCAGCAGAAGATTCGGACAGGGGGTCAATGAGCAGTTCTTC
TRBJ2-1 | TRBD2 | TRBV5-1 | few | CASSLRSMGGSNEQFF | TGCGCCAGCAGCTTAAGGTCTATGGGAGGGTCAAATGAGCAGTTCTTC
TRBJ1-5 | . | TRBV20-1 | . | CSASSGVNSNQPQHF | TGCAGTGCTAGTAGCGGGGTGAATAGCAATCAGCCCCAGCATTTT
TRBJ2-5 | TRBD1 | TRBV5-4 | . | CASSDRVSETQYF | TGTGCCAGCAGCGACAGGGTTTCAGAGACCCAGTACTTC
TRBJ1-4 | . | TRBV7-9 | . | CASSIGKTGEKLFF | TGTGCCAGCAGCATCGGCAAGACGGGTGAAAAACTGTTTTTT
TRBJ2-1 | TRBD2 | TRBV7-6 | few | CASRKTSRGEQFF | TGTGCCAGCAGGAAGACTAGCAGAGGTGAGCAGTTCTTC
TRBJ1-4 | . | TRBV12-3/TRBV12-4 | . | CASRSDEKLFF | TGTGCCAGCAGATCGGATGAAAAACTGTTTTTT
TRBJ2-7 | . | TRBV5-5 | . | CASSFSFSRGQGEQYF | TGTGCCAGCAGCTTTTCTTTCAGTCGAGGGCAAGGCGAGCAGTACTTC
TRBJ1-1 | . | TRBV14 | once | CASSPSGGWRTEAFF | TGTGCCAGCAGCCCCTCGGGGGGGTGGAGGACTGAAGCTTTCTTT
TRBJ2-3 | TRBD2 | TRBV19 | . | CASSYFQPGTSGSVKDTQYF | TGTGCCAGTAGTTACTTCCAACCAGGGACTAGCGGGAGTGTGAAGGATACGCAGTATTTT
TRBJ2-4 | . | TRBV30 | . | CAWSVGGTVLAKNIQYF | TGTGCCTGGAGTGTAGGGGGGACAGTCTTAGCCAAAAACATTCAGTACTTC
TRBJ1-1 | . | TRBV27 | . | CASSLTRGSEAFF | TGTGCCAGCAGTCTCACACGGGGATCGGAAGCTTTCTTT
TRBJ1-3 | . | TRBV19 | . | CASTRPGVNTIYF | TGTGCCAGTACCAGGCCGGGGGTAAACACCATATATTTT
TRBJ1-2 | TRBD1 | TRBV5-6 | . | CASSPGTGEGYGYTF | TGTGCCAGCAGCCCGGGGACAGGGGAGGGCTATGGCTACACCTTC
TRBJ2-3 | TRBD2 | TRBV12-5 | . | CASGVGLAEIDTQYF | TGTGCTAGTGGCGTCGGACTAGCGGAAATAGATACGCAGTATTTT
TRBJ1-5 | . | TRBV20-1 | . | CSASTSTAGEMGNQPQHF | TGCAGTGCTAGTACTAGCACGGCAGGCGAAATGGGGAATCAGCCCCAGCATTTT
TRBJ1-1 | TRBD1 | TRBV5-1 | . | CASSLAGTGNTEAFF | TGCGCCAGCAGCTTGGCGGGGACAGGGAACACTGAAGCTTTCTTT
TRBJ2-3 | TRBD2 | TRBV5-6 | . | CASSLSGGTDTQYF | TGTGCCAGCAGCTTAAGCGGGGGCACAGATACGCAGTATTTT
TRBJ2-2 | TRBD1 | TRBV2 | . | CASRTGTNTGELFF | TGTGCCAGCAGGACAGGGACGAACACCGGGGAGCTGTTTTTT
TRBJ2-2 | TRBD1 | TRBV11-2 | . | CASSGGQGFTGELFF | TGTGCCAGCAGCGGGGGACAGGGATTCACCGGGGAGCTGTTTTTT
TRBJ1-3 | TRBD1 | TRBV4-2 | . | CASSQDTPGGNSGNTIYF | TGTGCCAGCAGCCAAGATACCCCAGGGGGGAACTCCGGAAACACCATATATTTT
TRBJ2-5 | TRBD2 | TRBV3-1/TRBV3-2 | . | CASSLYGTSTETQYF | TGTGCCAGCAGCCTATACGGGACTAGCACGGAGACCCAGTACTTC
TRBJ1-2 | . | TRBV10-3 | . | CAIGRTRGESLYGYTF | TGTGCCATAGGAAGGACCCGGGGAGAATCTCTCTATGGCTACACCTTC
TRBJ2-4 | . | TRBV15 | . | CATSSSRPRAKNIQYF | TGTGCCACCAGCAGCTCCAGGCCCAGGGCCAAAAACATTCAGTACTTC
TRBJ2-7 | . | TRBV2 | . | CASRQAAYEQYF | TGTGCCAGCAGACAGGCAGCCTACGAGCAGTACTTC
TRBJ2-3 | TRBD1 | TRBV5-1 | . | CASSTTGSLGTDTQYF | TGCGCCAGCAGCACGACAGGGTCCCTGGGCACAGATACGCAGTATTTT
TRBJ2-2 | TRBD2 | TRBV7-7 | . | CASSLETSPLPGELFF | TGTGCCAGCAGCTTAGAGACTAGCCCGCTTCCCGGGGAGCTGTTTTTT
TRBJ2-5 | . | TRBV5-4 | . | CASSVGSIRETQYF | TGTGCCAGCAGCGTGGGTTCTATCCGGGAGACCCAGTACTTC
TRBJ1-3 | . | TRBV7-3 | few | CASSLSGGAGNTIYF | TGTGCCAGCAGCTTAAGTGGAGGGGCTGGAAACACCATATATTTT
TRBJ2-1 | . | TRBV4-2 | . | CASSVSPQGNLYNEQFF | TGTGCCAGCAGCGTATCCCCTCAGGGAAACCTATACAATGAGCAGTTCTTC
TRBJ1-4 | TRBD1 | TRBV7-9 | . | CASSLTGGVSEKLFF | TGTGCCAGCAGCTTAACAGGGGGCGTAAGTGAAAAACTGTTTTTT
TRBJ2-5 | TRBD2 | TRBV6-5 | . | CATLRSGRNQETQYF | TGTGCCACCCTACGGAGCGGGAGAAACCAAGAGACCCAGTACTTC
TRBJ2-5 | . | TRBV5-1 | . | CASSLGHGVQETQYF | TGCGCCAGCAGCTTGGGACACGGTGTCCAAGAGACCCAGTACTTC
TRBJ2-2 | . | TRBV18 | once | CASSPQLASGELFF | TGTGCCAGCTCACCTCAACTAGCTTCCGGGGAGCTGTTTTTT
TRBJ2-1 | TRBD2 | TRBV7-2 | . | CASSLDGTSGIDEQFF | TGTGCCAGCAGCTTGGACGGGACTAGCGGGATCGATGAGCAGTTCTTC
TRBJ2-3 | . | TRBV5-1 | . | CASTKDSSSTDTQYF | TGCGCCAGCACGAAGGACTCTTCTAGCACAGATACGCAGTATTTT
TRBJ2-3 | TRBD2 | TRBV7-3 | once | CASSYGRAPDTQYF | TGTGCCAGCAGCTACGGGAGGGCCCCAGATACGCAGTATTTT
TRBJ2-7 | . | TRBV5-6 | . | CASSWGVPALAKVYEQYF | TGTGCCAGCAGCTGGGGGGTCCCGGCTTTAGCGAAGGTCTACGAGCAGTACTTC
TRBJ2-2 | . | TRBV6-5 | . | CASSYSRGSGELFF | TGTGCCAGCAGTTACTCCAGAGGTTCCGGGGAGCTGTTTTTT
TRBJ2-7 | TRBD2 | TRBV18 | . | CASSPIPGTSGTDYEQYF | TGTGCCAGCTCACCGATACCCGGGACTAGCGGGACAGACTACGAGCAGTACTTC
TRBJ2-4 | TRBD1 | TRBV29-1 | . | CSVDSGQGSYGIQYF | TGCAGCGTTGATTCCGGACAGGGGAGCTATGGCATTCAGTACTTC
TRBJ2-2 | TRBD1 | TRBV6-5 | . | CASSRTGDTGELFF | TGTGCCAGCAGTAGGACAGGGGACACCGGGGAGCTGTTTTTT
TRBJ1-3 | . | TRBV6-1 | . | CASSEPGTGNTIYF | TGTGCCAGCAGTGAACCAGGGACAGGAAACACCATATATTTT
TRBJ1-2 | . | TRBV2 | . | CASSGQAVANYGYTF | TGTGCCAGCAGTGGTCAGGCTGTAGCTAACTATGGCTACACCTTC
TRBJ1-3 | . | TRBV19 | . | CASSTHGDSGNTIYF | TGTGCCAGTAGTACACACGGGGACTCTGGAAACACCATATATTTT
TRBJ1-2 | TRBD1 | TRBV5-6 | . | CASSLIYTGAIYGYTF | TGTGCCAGCAGCTTGATATATACAGGGGCAATCTATGGCTACACCTTC
TRBJ2-1 | . | TRBV10-3 | . | CAISESLGGEQFF | TGTGCCATCAGTGAGTCCCTGGGGGGTGAGCAGTTCTTC
TRBJ2-7 | TRBD2 | TRBV3-1/TRBV3-2 | . | CASSQELSGSSYEQYF | TGTGCCAGCAGCCAAGAGCTTAGCGGGAGCTCCTACGAGCAGTACTTC
TRBJ2-3 | . | TRBV9 | . | CASSTSGAPDTQYF | TGTGCCAGCAGCACCTCAGGGGCCCCAGATACGCAGTATTTT
TRBJ2-1 | TRBD1 | TRBV6-5 | . | CASSRDSDEQFF | TGTGCCAGCAGCAGGGACAGCGATGAGCAGTTCTTC
TRBJ2-1 | TRBD2 | TRBV6-2/TRBV6-3 | . | CASSYGASGRYEQFF | TGTGCCAGCAGTTACGGGGCTAGCGGGCGCTATGAGCAGTTCTTC
TRBJ2-2 | TRBD1 | TRBV15 | . | CATSRGQGNTGELFF | TGTGCCACCAGCAGAGGACAGGGGAACACCGGGGAGCTGTTTTTT
TRBJ1-5 | . | TRBV27 | . | CASSSVRDINQPQHF | TGTGCCAGCAGTTCCGTCAGGGATATTAATCAGCCCCAGCATTTT